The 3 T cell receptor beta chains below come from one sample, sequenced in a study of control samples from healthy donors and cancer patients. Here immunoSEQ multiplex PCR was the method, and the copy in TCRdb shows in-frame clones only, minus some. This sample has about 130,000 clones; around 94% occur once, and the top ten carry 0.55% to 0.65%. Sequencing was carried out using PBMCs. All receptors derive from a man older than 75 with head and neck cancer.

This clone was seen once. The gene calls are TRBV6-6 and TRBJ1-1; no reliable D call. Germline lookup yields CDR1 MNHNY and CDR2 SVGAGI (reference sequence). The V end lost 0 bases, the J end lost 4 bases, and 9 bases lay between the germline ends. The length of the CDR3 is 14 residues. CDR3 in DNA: TGTGCCAGCAGTTACTCCGGGATAGGCACTGAAGCTTTCTTT. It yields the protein CASSYSGIGTEAFF.

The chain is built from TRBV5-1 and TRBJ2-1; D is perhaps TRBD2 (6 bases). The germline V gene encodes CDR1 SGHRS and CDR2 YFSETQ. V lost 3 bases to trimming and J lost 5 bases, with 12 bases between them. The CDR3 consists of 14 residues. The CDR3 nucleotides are TGCGCCAGCAGCTCAACAGCGGGCAACAATGAGCAGTTCTTC. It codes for CASSSTAGNNEQFF.

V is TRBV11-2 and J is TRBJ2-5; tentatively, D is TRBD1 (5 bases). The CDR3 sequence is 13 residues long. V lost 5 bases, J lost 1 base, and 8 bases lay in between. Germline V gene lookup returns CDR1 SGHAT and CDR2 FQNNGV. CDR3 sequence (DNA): TGTGCCAGCAGCCGCGACAGCCAAGAGACCCAGTACTTC. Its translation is CASSRDSQETQYF.